This T cell receptor beta chain was recorded in a study of blood T cells in healthy people across ages. Study-wide results and limits: Unsorted PBMC material precluded a definitive naive versus antigen-experienced comparison.

Next came a second PCR, run for about 7 to 12 cycles, which used a sample-barcoded 5' primer along with a J-beta primer mix. Every cDNA molecule bore a tag from a template-switch adaptor containing 12 random nucleotides. A minimum of 3 million CDR3-containing paired-end reads was obtained for each sample. TCRdb analysed the 5' RACE reads with MiXCR anew, one entry per CDR3 protein. Of about 1.4 million distinct CDR3 sequences listed, approximately 60% are singletons. Concerning this clonotype: Its specificity is unknown.

Per the germline V gene, CDR1 is DFQATT and CDR2 is SNEGSKA (reference sequence). The CDR3 length is 15 residues. V dropped 0 bases and J dropped 7 bases, with 16 bases sitting between them. This clonotype originated in a man aged 18 to 30 in good health. The chain carries TRBV20-1 and TRBJ2-1; TRBD2 is a possible D gene (5 bases). The material sequenced was blood. The CDR3: CSARDLLAIINEQFF. The CDR3 DNA reads as TGCAGTGCTAGAGATCTTCTAGCTATCATAAATGAGCAGTTCTTC.